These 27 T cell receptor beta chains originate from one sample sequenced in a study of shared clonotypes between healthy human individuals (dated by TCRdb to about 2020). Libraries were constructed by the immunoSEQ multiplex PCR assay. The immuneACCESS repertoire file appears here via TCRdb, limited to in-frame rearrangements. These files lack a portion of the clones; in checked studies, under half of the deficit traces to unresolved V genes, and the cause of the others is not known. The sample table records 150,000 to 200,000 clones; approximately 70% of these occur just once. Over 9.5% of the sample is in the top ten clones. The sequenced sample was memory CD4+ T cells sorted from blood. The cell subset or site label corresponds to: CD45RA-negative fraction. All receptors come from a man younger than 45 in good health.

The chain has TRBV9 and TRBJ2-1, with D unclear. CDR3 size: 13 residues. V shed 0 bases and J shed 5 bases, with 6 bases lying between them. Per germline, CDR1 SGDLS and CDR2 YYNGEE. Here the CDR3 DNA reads TGTGCCAGCAGCGTAGACCTAAACAATGAGCAGTTCTTC. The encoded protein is CASSVDLNNEQFF.

CDR3: CASSPQGITNEKLFF. Here the CDR3 DNA reads TGTGCCAGCAGCCCACAGGGAATAACTAATGAAAAACTGTTTTTT. V and J are TRBV25-1 and TRBJ1-4, with D possibly matching TRBD1 (6 bases). The CDR3 has 15 residues. V shed 6 bases and J shed 1 base, with 12 bases lying between them. Germline loops: CDR1 MGHDK, CDR2 SYGVNS.

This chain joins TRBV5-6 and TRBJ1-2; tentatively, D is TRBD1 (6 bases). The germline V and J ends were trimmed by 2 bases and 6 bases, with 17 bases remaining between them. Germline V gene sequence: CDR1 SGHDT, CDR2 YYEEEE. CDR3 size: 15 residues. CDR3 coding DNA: TGTGCCAGCAGCTTATGGCAGTCGGGGGGCGATGGCTACACCTTC. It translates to CASSLWQSGGDGYTF.

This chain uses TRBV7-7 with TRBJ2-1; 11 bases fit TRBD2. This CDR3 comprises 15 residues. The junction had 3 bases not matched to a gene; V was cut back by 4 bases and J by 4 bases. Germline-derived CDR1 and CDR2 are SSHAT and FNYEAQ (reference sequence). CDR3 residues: CASSSGTSGYNEQFF. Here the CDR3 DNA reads TGTGCCAGCAGCTCCGGGACTAGCGGATACAATGAGCAGTTCTTC. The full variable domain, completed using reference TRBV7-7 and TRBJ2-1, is GAGVSQSPRYKVTKRGQDVTLRCDPISSHATLYWYQQALGQGPEFLTYFNYEAQPDKSGLPSDRFSAERPEGSISTLTIQRTEQRDSAMYRCASSSGTSGYNEQFFGPGTRLTVL.

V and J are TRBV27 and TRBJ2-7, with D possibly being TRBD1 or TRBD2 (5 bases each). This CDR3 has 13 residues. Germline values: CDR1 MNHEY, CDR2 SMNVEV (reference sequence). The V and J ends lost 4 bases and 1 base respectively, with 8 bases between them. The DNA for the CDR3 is TGTGCCAGCAGTTCGGGACCTTCCTACGAGCAGTACTTC. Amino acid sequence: CASSSGPSYEQYF.

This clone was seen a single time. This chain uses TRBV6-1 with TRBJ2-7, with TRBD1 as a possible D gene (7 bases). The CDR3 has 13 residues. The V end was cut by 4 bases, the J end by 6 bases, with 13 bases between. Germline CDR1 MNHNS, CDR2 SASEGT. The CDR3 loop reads CASSGGTVGEQYF. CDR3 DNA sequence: TGTGCCAGCAGTGGCGGGACAGTTGGCGAGCAGTACTTC.

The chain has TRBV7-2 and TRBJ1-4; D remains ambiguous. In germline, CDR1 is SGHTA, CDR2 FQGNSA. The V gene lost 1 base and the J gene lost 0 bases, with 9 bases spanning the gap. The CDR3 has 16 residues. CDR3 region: CASSLGADTTNEKLFF. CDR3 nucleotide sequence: TGTGCCAGCAGCTTAGGCGCAGATACAACTAATGAAAAACTGTTTTTT.

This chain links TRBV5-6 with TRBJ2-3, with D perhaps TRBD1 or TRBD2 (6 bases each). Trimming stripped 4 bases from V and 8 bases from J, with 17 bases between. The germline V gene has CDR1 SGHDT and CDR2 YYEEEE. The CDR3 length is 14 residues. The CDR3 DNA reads TGTGCCAGCAGCGGAGGGACAAACCGGGGTACGCAGTATTTT. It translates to CASSGGTNRGTQYF.

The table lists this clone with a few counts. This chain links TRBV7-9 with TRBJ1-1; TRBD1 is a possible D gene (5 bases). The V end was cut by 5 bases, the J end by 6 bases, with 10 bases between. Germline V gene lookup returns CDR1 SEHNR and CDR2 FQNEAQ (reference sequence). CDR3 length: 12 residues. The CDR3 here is CASSRQFSEAFF. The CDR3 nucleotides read TGTGCCAGCAGCCGACAGTTTTCTGAAGCTTTCTTT.

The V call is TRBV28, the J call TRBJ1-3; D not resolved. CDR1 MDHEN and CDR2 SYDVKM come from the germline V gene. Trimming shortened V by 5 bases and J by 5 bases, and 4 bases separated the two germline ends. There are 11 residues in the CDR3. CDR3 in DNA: TGTGCCAGCAGTGTCAGAAACACCATATATTTT. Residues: CASSVRNTIYF.

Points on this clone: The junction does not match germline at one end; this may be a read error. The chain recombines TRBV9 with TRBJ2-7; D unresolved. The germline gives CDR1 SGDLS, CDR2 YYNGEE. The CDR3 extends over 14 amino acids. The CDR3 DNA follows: TGTGCCAACAGCGTATCAGCGAGGTCCCACGAGCAGTACTTC. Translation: CANSVSARSHEQYF.

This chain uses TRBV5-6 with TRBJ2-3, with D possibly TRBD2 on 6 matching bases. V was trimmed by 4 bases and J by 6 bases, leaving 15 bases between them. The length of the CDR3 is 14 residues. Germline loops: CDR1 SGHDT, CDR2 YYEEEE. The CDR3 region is CASSRGGGLDTQYF. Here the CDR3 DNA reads TGTGCCAGCAGCCGCGGCGGAGGGCTTGATACGCAGTATTTT.

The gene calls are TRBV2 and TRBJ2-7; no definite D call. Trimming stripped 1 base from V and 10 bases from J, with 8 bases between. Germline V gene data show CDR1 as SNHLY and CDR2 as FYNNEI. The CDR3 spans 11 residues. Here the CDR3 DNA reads TGTGCCAGCAGTGAAGAAGTCCGCCAGTACTTC. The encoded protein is CASSEEVRQYF.

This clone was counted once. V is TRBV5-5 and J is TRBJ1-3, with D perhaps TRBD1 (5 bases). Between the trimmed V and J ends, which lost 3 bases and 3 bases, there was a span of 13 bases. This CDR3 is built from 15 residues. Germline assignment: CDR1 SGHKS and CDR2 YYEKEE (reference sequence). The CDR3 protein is CASSSTRQLGNTIYF. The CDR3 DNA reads TGTGCCAGCAGCTCCACACGACAGCTTGGAAACACCATATATTTT.

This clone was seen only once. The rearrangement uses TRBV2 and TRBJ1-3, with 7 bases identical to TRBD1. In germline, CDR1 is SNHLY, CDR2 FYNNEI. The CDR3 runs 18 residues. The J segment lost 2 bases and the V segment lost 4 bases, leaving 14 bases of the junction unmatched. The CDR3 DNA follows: TGTGCCAGCAGTGGACAGGGTTTAAATTCCTGGGCTGGAAACACCATATATTTT. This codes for CASSGQGLNSWAGNTIYF.

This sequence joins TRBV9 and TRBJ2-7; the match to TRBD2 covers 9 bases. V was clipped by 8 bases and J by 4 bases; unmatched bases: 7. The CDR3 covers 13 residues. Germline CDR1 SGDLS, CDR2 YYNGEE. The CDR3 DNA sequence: TGTGCCAGAAAAAGCGGGAGGCCATACGAGCAGTACTTC. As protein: CARKSGRPYEQYF. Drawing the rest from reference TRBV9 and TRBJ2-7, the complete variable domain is DSGVTQTPKHLITATGQRVTLRCSPRSGDLSVYWYQQSLDQGLQFLIQYYNGEERAKGNILERFSAQQFPDLHSELNLSSLELGDSALYFCARKSGRPYEQYFGPGTRLTVT.

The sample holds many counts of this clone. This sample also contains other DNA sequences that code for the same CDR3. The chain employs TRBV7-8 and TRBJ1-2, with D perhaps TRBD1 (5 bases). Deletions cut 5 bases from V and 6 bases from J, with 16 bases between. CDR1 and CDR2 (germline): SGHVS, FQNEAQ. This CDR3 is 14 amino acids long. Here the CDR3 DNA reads TGTGCCAGCAGCCCCGTGGGGGGTGAGGATGGCTACACCTTC. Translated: CASSPVGGEDGYTF.

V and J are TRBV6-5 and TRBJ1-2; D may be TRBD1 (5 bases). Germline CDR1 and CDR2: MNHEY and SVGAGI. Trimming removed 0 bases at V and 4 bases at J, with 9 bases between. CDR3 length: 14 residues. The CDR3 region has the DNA TGTGCCAGCAGTTACTCGAGGGGAGCCTATGGCTACACCTTC. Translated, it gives CASSYSRGAYGYTF.

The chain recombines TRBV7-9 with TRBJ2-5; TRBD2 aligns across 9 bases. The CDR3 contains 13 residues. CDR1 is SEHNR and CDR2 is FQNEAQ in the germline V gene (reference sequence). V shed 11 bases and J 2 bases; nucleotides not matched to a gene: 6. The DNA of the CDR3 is TGTGCCTCCAGGCGGGGGGGACAAGAGACCCAGTACTTC. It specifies CASRRGGQETQYF.

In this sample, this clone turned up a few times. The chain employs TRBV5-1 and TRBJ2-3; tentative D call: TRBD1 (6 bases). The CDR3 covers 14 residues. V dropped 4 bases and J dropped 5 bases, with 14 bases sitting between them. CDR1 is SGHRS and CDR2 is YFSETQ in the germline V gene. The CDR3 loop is CASSPGTSGDTQYF. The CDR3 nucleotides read TGCGCCAGCAGCCCTGGGACATCCGGAGATACGCAGTATTTT.

CDR3 in amino acids: CASIPRGGTTNTGELFF. DNA for the CDR3: TGTGCCAGCATCCCCCGGGGCGGCACAACGAACACCGGGGAGCTGTTTTTT. V usage is TRBV5-5 and J usage is TRBJ2-2; D could derive from TRBD1 or TRBD2 (5 bases each). Germline values: CDR1 SGHKS, CDR2 YYEKEE (reference sequence). V shed 6 bases and J shed 0 bases, with 18 bases lying between them. The CDR3 runs 17 residues.

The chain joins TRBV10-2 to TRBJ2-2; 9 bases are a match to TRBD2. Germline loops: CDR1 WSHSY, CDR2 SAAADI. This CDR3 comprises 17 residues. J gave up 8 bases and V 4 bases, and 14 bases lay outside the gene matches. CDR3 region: CASSATNTIAGAGELFF. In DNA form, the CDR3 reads TGCGCCAGCAGTGCGACCAATACTATAGCGGGAGCTGGGGAGCTGTTTTTT.

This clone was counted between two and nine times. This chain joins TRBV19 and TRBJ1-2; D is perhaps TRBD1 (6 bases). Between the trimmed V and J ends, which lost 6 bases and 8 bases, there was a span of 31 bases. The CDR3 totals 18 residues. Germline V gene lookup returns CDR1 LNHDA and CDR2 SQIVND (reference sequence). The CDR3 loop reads CASRNFRGPKSLGLGYTF. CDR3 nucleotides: TGTGCCAGTAGGAACTTCAGGGGACCGAAGAGTCTAGGTTTGGGCTACACCTTC.

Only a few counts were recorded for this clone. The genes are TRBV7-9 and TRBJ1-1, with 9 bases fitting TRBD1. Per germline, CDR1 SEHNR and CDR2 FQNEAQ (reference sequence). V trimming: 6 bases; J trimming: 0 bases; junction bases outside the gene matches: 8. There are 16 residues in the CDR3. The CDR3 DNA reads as TGTGCCAGCAGGCTCGGACAGGGGCTCATGAACACTGAAGCTTTCTTT. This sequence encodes CASRLGQGLMNTEAFF.

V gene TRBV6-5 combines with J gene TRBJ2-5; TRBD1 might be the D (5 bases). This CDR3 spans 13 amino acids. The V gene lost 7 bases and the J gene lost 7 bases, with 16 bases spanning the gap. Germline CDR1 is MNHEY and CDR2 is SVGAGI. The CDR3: CASKGYDQGTQYF. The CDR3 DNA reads TGTGCCAGCAAGGGGTATGATCAGGGGACCCAGTACTTC.

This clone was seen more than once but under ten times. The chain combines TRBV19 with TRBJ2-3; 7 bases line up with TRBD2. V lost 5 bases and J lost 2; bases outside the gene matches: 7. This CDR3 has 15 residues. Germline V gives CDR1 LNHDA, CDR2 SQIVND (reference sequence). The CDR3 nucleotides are TGTGCCAGTAGTCCTGGCGGGGGTTACACAGATACGCAGTATTTT. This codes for CASSPGGGYTDTQYF.

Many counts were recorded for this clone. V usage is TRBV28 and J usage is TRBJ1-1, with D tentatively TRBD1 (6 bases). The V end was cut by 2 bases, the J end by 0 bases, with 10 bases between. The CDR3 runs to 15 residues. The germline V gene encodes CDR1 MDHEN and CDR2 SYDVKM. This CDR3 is CASSLTGTVNTEAFF. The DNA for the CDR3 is TGTGCCAGCAGTTTAACAGGGACTGTGAACACTGAAGCTTTCTTT. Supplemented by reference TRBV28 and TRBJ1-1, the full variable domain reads DVKVTQSSRYLVKRTGEKVFLECVQDMDHENMFWYRQDPGLGLRLIYFSYDVKMKEKGDIPEGYSVSREKKERFSLILESASTNQTSMYLCASSLTGTVNTEAFFGQGTRLTVV.